These 19 T cell receptor beta chains were sequenced from one sample in a study of lung T cells in sarcoidosis with Löfgren's syndrome. In TCRdb, the reads were re-called with MiXCR into one record per CDR3 protein. The sample contains tens of thousands of distinct CDR3 sequences, over 20% of which appear only once. The sample taken for sequencing was CD4+ T cells from PBMCs. These receptor sequences come from a human donor with sarcoidosis (Löfgren's syndrome or another form), or a control subject (not recorded which).

Ten or more counts support this clonotype. The gene calls are TRBV27 and TRBJ1-2; 11 bases align to TRBD1. The germline V gene encodes CDR1 MNHEY and CDR2 SMNVEV (reference sequence). Trimming cost V 7 bases and J 7 bases; bases outside gene matches: 17. The CDR3 sequence is 17 residues long. The CDR3 sequence: CASMNLSDRGRMGGYTF. The CDR3 DNA is TGTGCCAGCATGAACCTCTCGGACAGGGGGCGGATGGGTGGCTACACCTTC.

Details on this clonotype: Since a much larger clone is just one base distant, this may be a read error. The chain recombines TRBV6-5 with TRBJ2-1; D is possibly TRBD1 (6 bases). CDR1 is MNHEY and CDR2 is SVGAGI in the germline V gene. Trimming stripped 4 bases from V and 4 bases from J, with 8 bases between. CDR3 length: 13 residues. CDR3 bases: TGTGCCAGCAGTTCCGACAGGTACAATGAGCAGTTCTTC. Translation gives CASSSDRYNEQFF.

This clonotype was recorded many times. The genes are TRBV20-1 and TRBJ1-1; D is perhaps TRBD1 (5 bases). The germline CDR1 and CDR2 sequences are DFQATT and SNEGSKA (reference sequence). V gave up 5 bases and J gave up 3 bases, with 25 bases separating them. The CDR3 is 17 residues long. The CDR3 loop reads CSALSGAGREGDTEAFF. DNA for the CDR3: TGCAGTGCTCTATCTGGGGCAGGGCGGGAAGGGGACACTGAAGCTTTCTTT.

This clonotype has a handful of counts. The chain recombines TRBV5-4 with TRBJ2-1, with 12 nucleotides matching TRBD1. This CDR3 spans 14 amino acids. V lost 7 bases to trimming and J lost 10 bases; unmatched junction nucleotides: 9. Germline V gene data show CDR1 as SGHNT and CDR2 as YYREEE (reference sequence). The CDR3: CASPGGQGAREQFF. CDR3 coding DNA: TGTGCCAGCCCTGGGGGACAGGGGGCCAGGGAGCAGTTCTTC.

This clonotype has at least ten counts. The chain is built from TRBV6-1 and TRBJ1-5, with D tentatively TRBD1 (5 bases). Germline CDR1 MNHNS, CDR2 SASEGT. The CDR3 totals 13 residues. V was trimmed by 7 bases and J by 5 bases, leaving 12 bases between them. CDR3 sequence: CASTDGGDQPQHF. The CDR3 DNA is TGTGCCAGCACCGACGGGGGGGATCAGCCCCAGCATTTT.

This clonotype was recorded many times. The gene calls are TRBV6-1 and TRBJ2-7; TRBD1 aligns across 7 bases. J lost 0 bases, V lost 5 bases, and 7 bases had no gene match. Germline assignment: CDR1 MNHNS and CDR2 SASEGT. This CDR3 spans 15 amino acids. The DNA of the CDR3 is TGTGCCAGCAGTTATGACAGGGATAGCTCCTACGAGCAGTACTTC. It is translated as CASSYDRDSSYEQYF.

This clonotype showed up just a few times. CDR3 DNA: TGCGCCAGCAGTGATAGACAGGGCAATGAGCAGTTCTTC. This sequence encodes CASSDRQGNEQFF. The chain recombines TRBV10-1 with TRBJ2-1, with 7 bases identical to TRBD1. The CDR3 is made up of 13 amino acids. The V segment lost 3 bases and the J segment 6 bases; nucleotides outside the gene matches: 2. The germline CDR1 and CDR2 sequences are WNHNN and SYGVQD (reference sequence).

To note about this clonotype: This may be a read error: a much more frequent sequence differs by one nucleotide. The V call is TRBV6-1, the J call TRBJ1-5, with D uncertain. This CDR3 has 12 residues. Trimming pared 6 bases from V and 2 bases from J, leaving 5 bases between. Germline V gene lookup returns CDR1 MNHNS and CDR2 SASEGT. The CDR3 region is CASSQGNQPQHF. The CDR3, as DNA: TGTGCCAGCAGCCAGGGCAATCAGCCCCAGCATTTT.

This clonotype was found a few times. A read error is possible here, since a much larger clone lies one base away. This chain links TRBV3-1 with TRBJ2-3; D call uncertain. Trimming pared 3 bases from V and 5 bases from J, leaving 3 bases between. Germline V gene sequence: CDR1 LGHDT, CDR2 YNNKEL (reference sequence). CDR3 size: 11 residues. This chain's CDR3 is CASSHEDTQYF. In DNA, the CDR3 is TGTGCCAGCAGCCACGAAGATACGCAGTATTTT.

This chain uses TRBV18 with TRBJ1-1; possibly TRBD1 for D (5 bases). Trimming removed 6 bases at V and 1 base at J, with 12 bases between. This CDR3 region has 14 residues. Germline lookup yields CDR1 KGHSH and CDR2 LQKENI. The CDR3 loop is CASSSGGENTEAFF. The CDR3 nucleotides are TGTGCCAGCTCCAGTGGAGGGGAGAACACTGAAGCTTTCTTT.

V gene TRBV4-2 combines with J gene TRBJ2-4; 11 positions agree with TRBD1. Losses at the gene ends were 3 bases for V and 1 base for J; bases not matched to a gene: 5. The CDR3 consists of 17 residues. CDR1 and CDR2 from the germline V gene are LGHNA and YNFKEQ. CDR3 sequence (DNA): TGTGCCAGCAGCCAGGGACAGGGGGTTGGGGCCAAAAACATTCAGTACTTC. Protein sequence: CASSQGQGVGAKNIQYF.

J is TRBJ1-2 and V is TRBV4-1; TRBD1 might be the D (5 bases). Germline V lookup: CDR1 MGHRA, CDR2 YSYEKL. The V and J ends lost 2 bases and 7 bases respectively, with 17 bases between them. This CDR3 comprises 15 residues. The CDR3 sequence: CASSQPGGGSFGYTF. The DNA of the CDR3 is TGCGCCAGCAGCCAACCCGGGGGAGGCAGTTTTGGCTACACCTTC.

In this sample, this clonotype turned up a few times. J is TRBJ2-3 and V is TRBV11-2, with D tentatively TRBD2 (5 bases). The CDR3 is 11 amino acids. V lost 8 bases and J 5 bases, leaving 8 bases between the germline ends. CDR1 SGHAT and CDR2 FQNNGV come from the germline V gene. For the CDR3, the DNA is TGTGCCAGCCGCCGGGGAGATACGCAGTATTTT. Its translation is CASRRGDTQYF. The whole variable domain, filled in from reference TRBV11-2 and TRBJ2-3, reads EAGVAQSPRYKIIEKRQSVAFWCNPISGHATLYWYQQILGQGPKLLIQFQNNGVVDDSQLPKDRFSAERLKGVDSTLKIQPAKLEDSAVYLCASRRGDTQYFGPGTRLTVL.

V usage is TRBV12-3 or TRBV12-4 and J usage is TRBJ1-5; TRBD1 matches 7 bases. After removal of 1 base from V and 4 bases from J, the junction contained 4 bases not matched to a gene. This CDR3 has 15 residues. In nucleotides, the CDR3 is TGTGCCAGCAGTTTAGAGGCAGGGGGGAATCAGCCCCAGCATTTT. Translating gives CASSLEAGGNQPQHF.

In this sample, this clonotype turned up a few times. J is TRBJ1-5 and V is TRBV30; D is undetermined. V was clipped by 1 base and J by 7 bases, with 17 bases between them. Germline-derived CDR1 and CDR2 are GTSNPN and SVGIG (reference sequence). The length of the CDR3 is 15 residues. The CDR3 loop reads CAWSATGEGGQPQHF. CDR3 nucleotide sequence: TGTGCCTGGAGTGCCACCGGGGAGGGAGGACAGCCCCAGCATTTT.

The V call is TRBV29-1, the J call TRBJ1-1; D remains unclear. Germline V lookup: CDR1 SQVTM, CDR2 ANQGSEA. The CDR3 totals 11 residues. Trimming cost V 7 bases and J 1 base, with 7 bases left between them. Here the CDR3 reads CSGAQNTEAFF. The CDR3 coding sequence is TGCAGCGGCGCACAGAACACTGAAGCTTTCTTT.

This clonotype was recorded a few times. This chain connects TRBV7-9 to TRBJ1-1, with 7 bases aligning to TRBD1. The CDR3 is 16 residues long. Germline lookup yields CDR1 SEHNR and CDR2 FQNEAQ (reference sequence). V shed 3 bases, J shed 0 bases, and the junction held 7 bases outside the gene matches. The CDR3 DNA is TGTGCCAGCAGCTTGAACCCTGGGACAGTGAACACTGAAGCTTTCTTT. This gives the protein CASSLNPGTVNTEAFF.

This clonotype showed up just a few times. V usage is TRBV5-5 and J usage is TRBJ2-5; no firm D call. CDR1 and CDR2 (germline): SGHKS, YYEKEE (reference sequence). This CDR3 has 13 amino acids. V dropped 1 base and J dropped 2 bases, with 6 bases sitting between them. Here the CDR3 DNA reads TGTGCCAGCAGCTTGCGGAAACAAGAGACCCAGTACTTC. Translated, it gives CASSLRKQETQYF.

This clonotype was observed at least ten times. The chain carries TRBV28 and TRBJ1-1; D uncertain. Trimming pared 6 bases from V and 8 bases from J, leaving 13 bases between. This CDR3 contains 12 residues. CDR1 and CDR2 (germline): MDHEN, SYDVKM. As DNA, the CDR3 is TGTGCCAGCAGCGTCGGGCCGGAGGAAGCTTTCTTT. Translated, it gives CASSVGPEEAFF.